One and the same sample provided the 17 T cell receptor beta chains below, sequenced in a study of shared clonotypes between healthy human individuals. Assay used: immunoSEQ multiplex PCR; TCRdb lists only in-frame clones, some missing. In the table there are about 1.5 million clones, more than 95% of which are singletons. Sequencing was performed on naive CD4+ T cells sorted from blood. Subset specified: CD45RA+ positively selected. Receptor source: a man aged 30 to 39 in good health.

A single count supports this clone. V and J are TRBV6-5 and TRBJ1-5; D is unclear. The CDR3 loop spans 13 amino acids. The germline CDR1 and CDR2 sequences are MNHEY and SVGAGI. The ends were cut back, 10 bases at V and 0 bases at J, with 10 bases in the middle. CDR3 residues: CATRTASNQPQHF. The CDR3 DNA is TGTGCCACCCGGACTGCTAGCAATCAGCCCCAGCATTTT.

V usage is TRBV7-6 and J usage is TRBJ2-5; D not certain. V shed 7 bases and J shed 2 bases, with 14 bases lying between them. Germline loops: CDR1 SGHVS, CDR2 FNYEAQ. CDR3 length: 14 amino acids. CDR3 loop: CASTRWLVQETQYF. CDR3 DNA: TGTGCCAGCACCCGCTGGTTGGTTCAAGAGACCCAGTACTTC.

CDR3 in DNA: TGTGCCTGGAGTGTCCCCAGGGATGAGCAGTTCTTC. Encoded protein: CAWSVPRDEQFF. The rearrangement joins TRBV30 to TRBJ2-1; weak D call: TRBD1 (5 bases). V lost 0 bases and J 8 bases, leaving 8 bases between the germline ends. The germline V gene encodes CDR1 GTSNPN and CDR2 SVGIG (reference sequence). There are 12 residues in the CDR3. The full variable domain, rest sourced from reference TRBV30 and TRBJ2-1, is SQTIHQWPATLVQPVGSPLSLECTVEGTSNPNLYWYRQAAGRGLQLLFYSVGIGQISSEVPQNLSASRPQDRQFILSSKKLLLSDSGFYLCAWSVPRDEQFFGPGTRLTVL.

The chain employs TRBV5-1 and TRBJ2-3; D uncertain. CDR1 SGHRS and CDR2 YFSETQ come from the germline V gene. The CDR3 loop spans 16 amino acids. V dropped 2 bases and J dropped 0 bases, with 13 bases sitting between them. The CDR3 DNA reads TGCGCCAGCAGCTTCCAGACTCTCCCTAGCACAGATACGCAGTATTTT. Its protein product is CASSFQTLPSTDTQYF.

The V gene is TRBV7-6, the J gene TRBJ1-2; TRBD1 matches 7 bases. Trimming removed 3 bases from V and 4 bases from J; junction bases left unmatched: 8. The CDR3 extends over 15 amino acids. Per the germline V gene, CDR1 is SGHVS and CDR2 is FNYEAQ. CDR3 in amino acids: CASSFRQGRSYGYTF. As DNA, the CDR3 is TGTGCCAGCAGCTTTAGACAGGGAAGGAGCTATGGCTACACCTTC.

This clone was counted between two and nine times. The V gene is TRBV20-1, the J gene TRBJ1-1; maybe TRBD1 (5 bases). Germline V gene lookup returns CDR1 DFQATT and CDR2 SNEGSKA (reference sequence). The V end was cut by 6 bases, the J end by 10 bases, with 12 bases between. The CDR3 loop spans 10 amino acids. The CDR3 region is CSAVQAAAFF. In DNA form, the CDR3 reads TGCAGTGCAGTACAGGCGGCAGCTTTCTTT.

This rearrangement joins TRBV10-1 to TRBJ2-7; no clear D. V was cut by 4 bases and J by 7 bases, with 11 bases left in between. The CDR3 consists of 12 residues. CDR1 WNHNN and CDR2 SYGVQD come from the germline V gene (reference sequence). The CDR3 nucleotides read TGCGCCAGCAGTGTGAGCGATACAGAGCAGTACTTC. This translates into CASSVSDTEQYF.

This chain joins TRBV6-6 and TRBJ2-1, with 14 nucleotides matching TRBD2. The CDR3 contains 15 residues. Looked up from germline, CDR1 is MNHNY and CDR2 is SVGAGI (reference sequence). The V segment lost 7 bases and the J segment 3 bases; nucleotides outside the gene matches: 2. CDR3 bases: TGTGCCAGCACCGGACTAGCGGGAGGCTACAATGAGCAGTTCTTC. Translated, it gives CASTGLAGGYNEQFF.

The J gene is TRBJ2-7, the V gene TRBV15, with D possibly matching TRBD2 (6 bases). The V and J ends lost 2 bases and 2 bases respectively, with 13 bases between them. The CDR3 is made up of 15 amino acids. The germline V gene encodes CDR1 LNHNV and CDR2 YYDKDF (reference sequence). The CDR3 DNA follows: TGTGCCACCAGCAGATCCCGGGGGATAGCCTACGAGCAGTACTTC. It translates to CATSRSRGIAYEQYF.

This clone was counted once. This chain uses TRBV19 with TRBJ2-7, with D possibly called TRBD1 or TRBD2 (5 bases each). This CDR3 spans 13 amino acids. CDR1 is LNHDA, CDR2 SQIVND, per germline (reference sequence). Trimming stripped 3 bases from V and 8 bases from J, with 14 bases between. The CDR3 here is CASSISEGSKQYF. For the CDR3, the DNA is TGTGCCAGTAGTATCAGCGAGGGGTCGAAGCAGTACTTC.

This clone was detected once. CDR3 amino acids: CASSYSGWLSNSPLHF. DNA of the CDR3: TGTGCCAGCAGTTACTCGGGTTGGTTAAGTAATTCACCCCTCCACTTT. This chain joins TRBV6-5 and TRBJ1-6; D is unclear. The V gene lost 0 bases and the J gene lost 6 bases, with 12 bases spanning the gap. This CDR3 spans 16 amino acids. From germline, CDR1 is MNHEY and CDR2 SVGAGI.

With respect to this clone: At the DNA level, this CDR3 is encoded by other sequences in the same sample as well. V and J are TRBV6-5 and TRBJ2-7; 7 bases line up with TRBD1. Unmatched junction bases numbered 2, after V lost 0 bases and J lost 0 bases. Germline CDR1 and CDR2: MNHEY and SVGAGI. This CDR3 region has 15 residues. The CDR3 sequence: CASSYSGGPSYEQYF. DNA of the CDR3: TGTGCCAGCAGTTACTCAGGGGGCCCCTCCTACGAGCAGTACTTC.

In regard to this clone: Other DNA sequences from this sample encode an identical CDR3 as well. The gene calls are TRBV7-3 and TRBJ2-3, with D unresolved. Trimming cost V 4 bases and J 0 bases, with 5 bases left between them. The germline V gene has CDR1 SGHTA and CDR2 FQGTGA. This CDR3 contains 13 residues. The CDR3 nucleotides are TGTGCCAGCAGCTCCACTAGCACAGATACGCAGTATTTT. Residues: CASSSTSTDTQYF.

V is TRBV5-4 and J is TRBJ2-7, with 7 bases lining up with TRBD1. CDR1 is SGHNT, CDR2 YYREEE, per germline (reference sequence). This CDR3 is built from 14 residues. Trimming at V came to 3 bases and at J to 3 bases, leaving 6 bases not matched to a gene. Here the CDR3 reads CASSSGQKNYEQYF. The CDR3 DNA reads TGTGCCAGCAGCTCGGGACAGAAAAACTACGAGCAGTACTTC.

Worth noting for this clone: This specimen includes other DNA sequences encoding the same CDR3. This chain connects TRBV7-2 to TRBJ2-5, with TRBD1 matching 7 bases. The CDR3 consists of 14 residues. With V trimmed by 3 bases and J by 5 bases, 6 bases remained unmatched. Looked up from germline, CDR1 is SGHTA and CDR2 is FQGNSA. CDR3 DNA sequence: TGTGCCAGCAGCTTCCAAAGGGGGCAGGAGACCCAGTACTTC. It encodes CASSFQRGQETQYF. Complete variable domain (other parts from reference TRBV7-2 and TRBJ2-5): GAGVSQSPSNKVTEKGKDVELRCDPISGHTALYWYRQSLGQGLEFLIYFQGNSAPDKSGLPSDRFSAERTGGSVSTLTIQRTQQEDSAVYLCASSFQRGQETQYFGPGTRLLVL.

This chain connects TRBV5-1 to TRBJ1-1; D not certain. V lost 1 base, J lost 0 bases, and 7 bases lay in between. The CDR3 is 14 residues long. Looked up from germline, CDR1 is SGHRS and CDR2 is YFSETQ. The chain's CDR3 is CASSLPQLNTEAFF. The CDR3 DNA sequence: TGCGCCAGCAGCTTGCCACAGTTGAACACTGAAGCTTTCTTT.

V is TRBV9 and J is TRBJ2-7, with TRBD2 matching 7 bases. This CDR3 has 15 amino acids. J was trimmed by 0 bases and V by 2 bases; bases with no gene match: 5. From germline, CDR1 is SGDLS and CDR2 YYNGEE. CDR3 protein: CASSVLAEISYEQYF. DNA for the CDR3: TGTGCCAGCAGCGTTCTAGCGGAAATCTCCTACGAGCAGTACTTC.